The 24 T cell receptor beta chains given below trace back to one sample, sequenced in a study of technical replicates of blood from a few donors. Using immunoSEQ multiplex PCR, the repertoire was profiled, and TCRdb retains in-frame clones only, with some absent. The table lists approximately 79,000 clones, 90% to 95% of them singletons. The sample consisted of T cells isolated from PBMCs. These receptors were obtained from a human donor in good health.

V usage is TRBV9 and J usage is TRBJ2-1, with 8 bases identical to TRBD1. In germline, CDR1 is SGDLS, CDR2 YYNGEE. CDR3 length equals 15 residues. Unmatched junction bases numbered 6, after V lost 0 bases and J lost 7 bases. The CDR3 DNA is TGTGCCAGCAGCGTAGGACAGGGGCCCGGGAATGAGCAGTTCTTC. Protein product: CASSVGQGPGNEQFF.

This sequence joins TRBV6-6 and TRBJ2-2, with a possible D match to TRBD1 (5 bases). Germline V gene sequence: CDR1 MNHNY, CDR2 SVGAGI (reference sequence). The V end was cut by 7 bases, the J end by 4 bases, with 13 bases between. The CDR3 has 14 amino acids. CDR3 nucleotides: TGTGCCAGCAAGGGGCGGCAGCTCACCGGGGAGCTGTTTTTT. Its translation: CASKGRQLTGELFF.

The rearrangement uses TRBV7-2 and TRBJ2-2, with 12 bases fitting TRBD2. The CDR3 is made up of 15 amino acids. Germline V gene data show CDR1 as SGHTA and CDR2 as FQGNSA. J was trimmed by 5 bases and V by 5 bases; bases with no gene match: 3. In DNA, the CDR3 is TGTGCCAGCAGCGCCGGGACTAGCGGGACCGGGGAGCTGTTTTTT. It is translated as CASSAGTSGTGELFF.

V usage is TRBV27 and J usage is TRBJ1-2; no firm D call. Per the germline V gene, CDR1 is MNHEY and CDR2 is SMNVEV (reference sequence). CDR3 size: 13 residues. V was pared by 5 bases and J by 3 bases, with 10 bases between. Here the CDR3 reads CASSRGYYYGYTF. The CDR3 DNA reads as TGTGCCAGCAGTCGGGGTTACTACTATGGCTACACCTTC.

The V gene is TRBV4-3, the J gene TRBJ2-7; D is perhaps TRBD2 (6 bases). Between the trimmed V and J ends, which lost 3 bases and 2 bases, there was a span of 17 bases. Germline lookup yields CDR1 LGHNA and CDR2 YSLEER. This CDR3 is 16 amino acids long. CDR3 DNA: TGCGCCAGCAGCCAGACCTGGGGGGAACCAGCCTACGAGCAGTACTTC. Translating it yields CASSQTWGEPAYEQYF.

The rearrangement links TRBV4-2 to TRBJ1-1; D call uncertain. There are 15 residues in the CDR3. CDR1 is LGHNA, CDR2 YNFKEQ, per germline. Trimming shortened V by 0 bases and J by 0 bases, and 8 bases separated the two germline ends. The CDR3 DNA reads TGTGCCAGCAGCCAAGAGGTCACTTTGAACACTGAAGCTTTCTTT. Protein product: CASSQEVTLNTEAFF.

The J gene is TRBJ1-1, the V gene TRBV4-1, with a weak D call TRBD1 (6 bases). Trimming left V 4 bases short and J 1 base short, with 7 bases between. Germline assignment: CDR1 MGHRA and CDR2 YSYEKL. This CDR3 has 13 residues. CDR3 in amino acids: CASSLTGNTEAFF. The CDR3 coding sequence is TGCGCCAGCAGCCTGACAGGGAACACTGAAGCTTTCTTT.

This sequence joins TRBV4-3 and TRBJ2-1; 8 nucleotides line up with TRBD1. The CDR3 covers 16 residues. V trimming: 1 base; J trimming: 2 bases; junction bases outside the gene matches: 4. From germline, CDR1 is LGHNA and CDR2 YSLEER. The CDR3 loop is CASSQVAQGAYNEQFF. As DNA, the CDR3 is TGCGCCAGCAGCCAAGTTGCACAGGGGGCCTACAATGAGCAGTTCTTC.

This chain uses TRBV9 with TRBJ2-1; 12 bases map to TRBD2. The CDR3 spans 15 residues. CDR1 is SGDLS, CDR2 YYNGEE, per germline. Trimming took 3 bases from V and 6 from J; bases not matched to a gene: 4. CDR3 sequence reads: CASSAGLAGPNEQFF. The CDR3 DNA sequence: TGTGCCAGCAGCGCAGGACTAGCGGGGCCCAATGAGCAGTTCTTC. Full variable domain (missing parts from reference TRBV9 and TRBJ2-1): DSGVTQTPKHLITATGQRVTLRCSPRSGDLSVYWYQQSLDQGLQFLIQYYNGEERAKGNILERFSAQQFPDLHSELNLSSLELGDSALYFCASSAGLAGPNEQFFGPGTRLTVL.

The chain uses TRBV6-1 and TRBJ1-1, with TRBD1 identical over 8 bases. J was trimmed by 5 bases and V by 8 bases; bases with no gene match: 10. Germline V lookup: CDR1 MNHNS, CDR2 SASEGT. This CDR3 contains 14 residues. CDR3 nucleotides: TGTGCCAGCGATCAATCAGGGGGCTGGACTGAAGCTTTCTTT. Translating gives CASDQSGGWTEAFF.

The chain recombines TRBV5-5 with TRBJ2-7; D gene unclear. Germline assignment: CDR1 SGHKS and CDR2 YYEKEE (reference sequence). Deletions cut 1 base from V and 2 bases from J, with 10 bases between. The CDR3 has 14 residues. CDR3 sequence: CASSLRLEPYEQYF. CDR3 sequence (DNA): TGTGCCAGCAGCTTGAGACTGGAACCCTACGAGCAGTACTTC. Filled out from reference TRBV5-5 and TRBJ2-7, the complete variable domain reads DAGVTQSPTHLIKTRGQQVTLRCSPISGHKSVSWYQQVLGQGPQFIFQYYEKEERGRGNFPDRFSARQFPNYSSELNVNALLLGDSALYLCASSLRLEPYEQYFGPGTRLTVT.

The count of this clone is one. The rearrangement joins TRBV11-2 to TRBJ2-7; 10 bases line up with TRBD1. This CDR3 is built from 17 residues. Germline assignment: CDR1 SGHAT and CDR2 FQNNGV. V gave up 3 bases and J gave up 3 bases; unmatched junction bases: 11. CDR3 residues: CASSFSTGGAGNYEQYF. DNA for the CDR3: TGTGCCAGCAGCTTCTCGACAGGGGGCGCGGGGAACTACGAGCAGTACTTC.

This clone appeared once. This rearrangement joins TRBV28 to TRBJ2-7; D is undetermined. V was cut by 4 bases and J by 7 bases, with 17 bases left in between. Germline CDR1 and CDR2: MDHEN and SYDVKM. There are 14 residues in the CDR3. DNA for the CDR3: TGTGCCAGCAGTTCGACTCTAAAGAAGAGGGAGCAGTACTTC. It encodes CASSSTLKKREQYF.

The chain recombines TRBV25-1 with TRBJ2-7; 7 bases align to TRBD1. The CDR3 is made up of 16 amino acids. From germline, CDR1 is MGHDK and CDR2 SYGVNS. The J segment lost 2 bases and the V segment lost 3 bases, leaving 10 bases of the junction unmatched. The CDR3 here is CASSEAAGTDAYEQYF. Here the CDR3 DNA reads TGTGCCAGCAGTGAGGCAGCCGGGACAGACGCCTACGAGCAGTACTTC.

This chain joins TRBV25-1 and TRBJ2-2, with 7 bases lining up with TRBD2. This CDR3 comprises 15 residues. Germline CDR1 is MGHDK and CDR2 is SYGVNS. V was clipped by 4 bases and J by 5 bases; unmatched bases: 7. As DNA, the CDR3 is TGTGCCAGCAGTGGTGGGACTAAGGGGACCGGGGAGCTGTTTTTT. This sequence encodes CASSGGTKGTGELFF.

V gene TRBV13 combines with J gene TRBJ2-7; D is unresolved. The V end lost 3 bases, the J end lost 3 bases, and 12 bases lay between the germline ends. The CDR3 loop spans 14 amino acids. In germline, CDR1 is PRHDT, CDR2 FYEKMQ (reference sequence). The CDR3: CASSFEHPSYEQYF. DNA of the CDR3: TGTGCCAGCAGCTTCGAACATCCTAGCTACGAGCAGTACTTC.

The V and J genes are TRBV6-5 and TRBJ1-2, with D perhaps TRBD1 (6 bases). The CDR3 is made up of 14 amino acids. The germline CDR1 and CDR2 sequences are MNHEY and SVGAGI. V lost 6 bases and J lost 4, with 15 bases in between. The CDR3 loop reads CASSPTQGIYGYTF. The CDR3 DNA follows: TGTGCCAGCAGCCCTACGCAGGGGATCTATGGCTACACCTTC.

This sequence joins TRBV7-9 and TRBJ2-6; D not resolved. Germline CDR1 and CDR2: SEHNR and FQNEAQ (reference sequence). The CDR3 totals 15 residues. Trimming left V 5 bases short and J 0 bases short, with 8 bases between. The CDR3 loop reads CASSLDISGANVLTF. The CDR3, as DNA: TGTGCCAGCAGCCTAGACATCTCTGGGGCCAACGTCCTGACTTTC.

V and J are TRBV9 and TRBJ2-7; 7 nucleotides agree with TRBD2. The CDR3 runs 16 residues. Germline trimming cut 0 bases from V and 3 bases from J; bases unmatched to any gene: 9. From germline, CDR1 is SGDLS and CDR2 YYNGEE. In DNA, the CDR3 is TGTGCCAGCAGCGTAGCTCACAGCGGGACCTACTACGAGCAGTACTTC. This translates into CASSVAHSGTYYEQYF.

The genes are TRBV14 and TRBJ1-5; perhaps TRBD1 as D (6 bases). Germline assignment: CDR1 SGHDN and CDR2 FVKESK. This CDR3 is 13 amino acids long. Trimming removed 4 bases from V and 7 bases from J, with 11 bases in between. Here the CDR3 DNA reads TGTGCCAGCAGCCTCGGGGGGCGGCAGCCCCAGCATTTT. Translation gives CASSLGGRQPQHF. Looking up the rest from reference TRBV14 and TRBJ1-5 gives the full variable domain: EAGVTQFPSHSVIEKGQTVTLRCDPISGHDNLYWYRRVMGKEIKFLLHFVKESKQDESGMPNNRFLAERTGGTYSTLKVQPAELEDSGVYFCASSLGGRQPQHFGDGTRLSIL.

The chain is built from TRBV11-3 and TRBJ2-5, with 8 bases lining up with TRBD2. Losses at the gene ends were 5 bases for V and 5 bases for J; bases not matched to a gene: 7. CDR1 is SGHNT, CDR2 YENEEA, per germline. This CDR3 has 14 residues. CDR3 DNA: TGTGCCAGCAGCCTCGGACTAGCTTCGGAGACCCAGTACTTC. It yields the protein CASSLGLASETQYF.

The V call is TRBV28, the J call TRBJ2-1, with a possible D match to TRBD2 (5 bases). The CDR3 contains 13 residues. The V end lost 6 bases, the J end lost 4 bases, and 10 bases lay between the germline ends. Per the germline V gene, CDR1 is MDHEN and CDR2 is SYDVKM. The CDR3 loop reads CASRLRRYNEQFF. CDR3 bases: TGTGCCAGCAGGCTGAGGAGGTACAATGAGCAGTTCTTC.

With respect to this clone: One end of the junction does not line up with germline, which may come from a read error. The chain links TRBV12-5 to TRBJ2-1; 7 bases agree with TRBD2. This CDR3 comprises 13 residues. Germline loops: CDR1 LGHNT, CDR2 FRNRAP. The CDR3 loop is CASGLTPTSELFF. For the CDR3, the DNA is TGTGCTAGTGGTTTGACACCCACTAGCGAGCTGTTCTTC.

J is TRBJ1-1 and V is TRBV19; 7 nucleotides align to TRBD1. Germline V gene data show CDR1 as LNHDA and CDR2 as SQIVND (reference sequence). The junction had 9 bases not matched to a gene; V was cut back by 6 bases and J by 5 bases. This CDR3 comprises 14 residues. The CDR3 DNA is TGTGCCAGTAGGCAGGGGGTAGAGGGTACTGAAGCTTTCTTT. It codes for CASRQGVEGTEAFF.